This TCR beta chain stems from a study of blood T cell repertoires in COVID-19. About the study: Samples representing acute and convalescent COVID-19 were sourced from the United States, Italy and Spain. Sample material is recorded as cDNA or gDNA derived from T cells, B-cell-depleted T cells, or PBMCs.

Original processing methods: Amplification of reference gene primers provided the estimated nucleated cell counts. Measured with immunoSEQ multiplex PCR; TCRdb has only the in-frame clones, and not every one. V, J and clone size reflect that table, while D and trimming were determined from the DNA. The sample lists about 86,000 clones, roughly four fifths seen once, with about 1.2% in the top ten. Trimming took 3 bases from V and 2 from J; bases not matched to a gene: 15. Looked up from germline, CDR1 is LNHNV and CDR2 is YYDKDF (reference sequence). This CDR3 is 19 amino acids long. This sequence joins TRBV15 and TRBJ2-7; TRBD2 matches at 11 bases. The TCR originated in a woman aged 80 or over with acute or convalescent COVID-19. The sample was peripheral blood. The CDR3 loop reads CATSRGRASGRPSAYEQYF. CDR3 coding DNA: TGTGCCACCAGCAGGGGTAGGGCTAGCGGGAGGCCAAGCGCCTACGAGCAGTACTTC.